The 5 T cell receptor beta chains reported below all come from one sample, sequenced in a study of T cell changes during pregnancy in multiple sclerosis. Only in-frame clones appear in the TCRdb table, and some are missing; sequencing was by immunoSEQ multiplex PCR. The repertoire includes some 59,000 clones, 70% to 90% of them detected once, and about 2.7% sits in the top ten. The source material was peripheral blood, sampled in the first trimester of pregnancy. The receptors shown here come from a female donor with multiple sclerosis, enrolled in a pregnancy study.

V gene TRBV2 combines with J gene TRBJ2-1; the match to TRBD2 covers 12 bases. The length of the CDR3 is 16 residues. The J segment lost 5 bases and the V segment lost 6 bases, leaving 8 bases of the junction unmatched. Germline V gene lookup returns CDR1 SNHLY and CDR2 FYNNEI. The CDR3 sequence is CASSETPSGGDNEQFF. The CDR3 bases are TGTGCCAGCAGCGAAACCCCTAGCGGGGGGGACAATGAGCAGTTCTTC.

Notes on this clone: One junction end disagrees with the germline gene, perhaps due to a read error. This chain links TRBV7-9 with TRBJ2-3, with TRBD2 identical over 11 bases. Germline V lookup: CDR1 SEHNR, CDR2 FQNEAQ (reference sequence). The CDR3 contains 15 residues. The CDR3 protein is CASSLTSGNTGTQYF. The CDR3 bases are TGTGCCAGCAGCTTGACTAGCGGGAACACAGGTACGCAGTATTTT.

The chain recombines TRBV25-1 with TRBJ2-5, with TRBD2 matching over 7 bases. The V and J ends lost 3 bases and 4 bases, in that order; junction bases with no gene match: 14. This CDR3 has 17 amino acids. Germline V CDR1 and CDR2: MGHDK, SYGVNS. The CDR3 nucleotides are TGTGCCAGCAGTGATGTCCGGGGCTTGGGGGGGAGAGAGACCCAGTACTTC. Translated, it gives CASSDVRGLGGRETQYF.

The chain employs TRBV27 and TRBJ2-1; possibly TRBD2 for D (5 bases). There are 16 residues in the CDR3. CDR1 and CDR2 from the germline V gene are MNHEY and SMNVEV (reference sequence). Trimming cost V 4 bases and J 7 bases, with 20 bases left between them. DNA for the CDR3: TGTGCCAGCAGTTCGGCCCCGGGGAAAATACGGAATGAGCAGTTCTTC. It is translated as CASSSAPGKIRNEQFF.

V and J are TRBV2 and TRBJ2-1, with 11 bases identical to TRBD2. CDR1 SNHLY and CDR2 FYNNEI come from the germline V gene. V was pared by 4 bases and J by 0 bases, with 8 bases of the junction left unmatched. The CDR3 has 18 residues. For the CDR3, the DNA is TGTGCCAGCAGTGGGCGGACTAGCGGGTATAGCTCCTACAATGAGCAGTTCTTC. Amino acid sequence: CASSGRTSGYSSYNEQFF.